The source of this T cell receptor beta chain is a study of PD-1 blockade in classical Hodgkin lymphoma. Points from the study as a whole: In newly diagnosed patients, baseline TCR diversity was reportedly below that of healthy donors. Repertoire differences have undefined causes, possibly disease activity or prior therapy.

The method was immunoSEQ multiplex PCR; TCRdb's version includes in-frame clones alone and lacks a portion of them. This sample has over 60,000 clones, with 85% to 95% found just once. The CDR3 length is 18 residues. Trimming pared 5 bases from V and 2 bases from J, leaving 22 bases between. Germline V gene lookup returns CDR1 MDHEN and CDR2 SYDVKM. Time point denoted: newly diagnosed, previously untreated cHL patient sample. Comparator PBMCs were from newly diagnosed, untreated classical Hodgkin lymphoma. This clone was observed a single time. The target antigen is unknown. The specimen sequenced was peripheral blood mononuclear cells (PBMCs). This receptor was identified in a human donor with classical Hodgkin lymphoma. This chain uses TRBV28 with TRBJ2-4; perhaps TRBD2 as D (6 bases). In DNA form, the CDR3 reads TGTGCCAGCAGTGGGACCCGCAGGCTGGAGGGGCCCAAAAACATTCAGTACTTC. It is translated as CASSGTRRLEGPKNIQYF.